The present entry profiles one T cell receptor beta chain with its context. The sample comes from a study of blood T cell repertoires in COVID-19. About the study: COVID-19 samples collected from the United States, Italy and Spain covered acute and convalescent phases.

Per the original methods: Researchers report that nucleated cell counts were estimated from reference gene primer amplification. Data came from immunoSEQ multiplex PCR; TCRdb stores just in-frame clones and leaves some out. For V, J and clone size, that table is used; D and trimming come from the DNA. Among over 100,000 clones listed, roughly 86% were seen once. This CDR3 is 15 amino acids long. V was pared by 6 bases and J by 0 bases, with 4 bases of the junction left unmatched. Germline-derived CDR1 and CDR2 are MNHEY and SVGAGI. V is TRBV6-5 and J is TRBJ1-5; the match to TRBD1 covers 8 bases. The sample was peripheral blood. The TCR was taken from a middle-aged man with active or convalescent COVID-19. This CDR3 is CASSPRGLSNQPQHF. CDR3 bases: TGTGCCAGCAGCCCCAGGGGGCTTAGCAATCAGCCCCAGCATTTT.